Listed below are T cell receptor beta chains from one sample, sequenced in a study of shared clonotypes between healthy human individuals. The data were produced by immunoSEQ multiplex PCR, yet TCRdb's version contains in-frame clones alone and is incomplete. The sample records 850,000 to 1,100,000 clones, 60% to 85% being singletons. Sequenced sample: memory CD4+ T cells from PBMCs. The source is a man younger than 30 in good health. Some clones in this sample may be carry-over from other donors' samples. CDR3s include the opening cysteine and the closing phenylalanine or tryptophan. D genes are given only for firm matches. Not every row has a clone size; where given, it reads once, few, many or a size class.

TRBD2	NA	TRBJ2-3	TRBV7-2	TGTGCCAGCAGCTTAGTGGCTAGCGGGAGGACAGATACGCAGTATTTT	CASSLVASGRTDTQYF
NA	NA	TRBJ2-5	TRBV10-1	TGCGCCAGCAGTGAGGCGGGAAAAGAAGAGACCCAGTACTTC	CASSEAGKEETQYF
NA	NA	TRBJ2-2	TRBV15	TGTGCCACCAGCAGAGGGCAGGAAGGGGAGCTGTTTTTT	CATSRGQEGELFF
NA	NA	TRBJ1-5	TRBV6-6	TGTGCCAGCAGTTGGGGGGGCTCCGATCAGCCCCAGCATTTT	CASSWGGSDQPQHF
NA	NA	TRBJ2-3	TRBV5-1	TGCGCCAGCAGCTTGGATGGGGTCGCAGATACGCAGTATTTT	CASSLDGVADTQYF
TRBD1	many	TRBJ2-7	TRBV27	TGTGCCAGCAGACCTTTAGGGACAGGGAAACACGAGCAGTACTTC	CASRPLGTGKHEQYF
TRBD1	many	TRBJ2-7	TRBV2	TGTGCCAGCAGTGGACAGGGTAACCGGGGTAACGAGCAGTACTTC	CASSGQGNRGNEQYF
TRBD2	NA	TRBJ2-5	TRBV9	TGTGCCAGCAGCGTAGGGACTAGCGGGAGGGGGCAAGAGACCCAGTACTTC	CASSVGTSGRGQETQYF
NA	NA	TRBJ2-6	TRBV27	TGTGCCAGCACTGACGACAGGACTGGGGCCAACGTCCTGACTTTC	CASTDDRTGANVLTF
NA	NA	TRBJ1-6	TRBV7-7	TGTGCCAGCAGCCCGGGGTCACCCCTCCACTTT	CASSPGSPLHF
TRBD2	NA	TRBJ2-7	TRBV27	TGTGCCAGCAGTTTAGAGCGGGGCCCATCCTACGAGCAGTACTTC	CASSLERGPSYEQYF
TRBD2	NA	TRBJ2-7	TRBV6-1	TGTGCCAGCAGTGACGGACCAGCGGGAGTCTACGAGCAGTACTTC	CASSDGPAGVYEQYF
TRBD2	NA	TRBJ2-1	TRBV28	TGTGCCAGCCGGGAGGGAGCAGCCTACAATGAGCAGTTCTTC	CASREGAAYNEQFF
TRBD1	few	TRBJ1-4	TRBV4-1	TGCGCCAGCAGCCAAGAAGGGACAGGGTATGAAAAACTGTTTTTT	CASSQEGTGYEKLFF
NA	once	TRBJ2-2	TRBV2	TGTGCCAGCACCTACCAGGCCGGGGAGCTGTTTTTT	CASTYQAGELFF
NA	NA	TRBJ1-4	TRBV27	TGTGCCAGCAGACCGGCTGCAACTAATGAAAAACTGTTTTTT	CASRPAATNEKLFF
TRBD2	NA	TRBJ2-5	TRBV5-4	TGTGCCAGCAGCCGGGCAAGCGGGGTGGAGACCCAGTACTTC	CASSRASGVETQYF
NA	NA	TRBJ1-1	TRBV7-8	TGTGCCAGCACACTCGAAGAGAACACTGAAGCTTTCTTT	CASTLEENTEAFF
NA	NA	TRBJ1-2	TRBV28	TGTGCCAGCAGTTTAGGCCTAAACTATGGCTACACCTTC	CASSLGLNYGYTF
NA	NA	TRBJ2-5	TRBV14	TGTGCCAGCAGCCAAGATCTTTGGGAGACCCAGTACTTC	CASSQDLWETQYF
NA	NA	TRBJ1-5	TRBV28	TGTGCCAGCAGTCGTGGAGGGAGGGGTACTCAGCCCCAGCATTTT	CASSRGGRGTQPQHF
NA	NA	TRBJ2-1	TRBV7-9	TGTGCCAGCAGCTCTGCGTCAGGGGTAGGGGAGCAGTTCTTC	CASSSASGVGEQFF
TRBD1	few	TRBJ1-5	TRBV6-1	TGTGCCAGCAGCCTTGACAGGGATGGTAATCAGCCCCAGCATTTT	CASSLDRDGNQPQHF
NA	once	TRBJ1-1	TRBV4-3	TGCGCCAGCAGCCAAGATTTGAGGGCCACCAAGAGGAACACTGAAGCTTTCTTT	CASSQDLRATKRNTEAFF
TRBD1	few	TRBJ1-4	TRBV6-6	TGTGCCAGCAGTCCCGGGACAGGGTGGGTAAAACTGTTTTTT	CASSPGTGWVKLFF
TRBD2	NA	TRBJ2-7	TRBV4-3	TGCGCCAGCAGCCAAGAAGGTGGGACTAGCACGGGCTCCTACGAGCAGTACTTC	CASSQEGGTSTGSYEQYF
NA	NA	TRBJ2-7	TRBV5-4	TGTGCCAGCAGCTTCGGGGGCTCCTACGAGCAGTACTTC	CASSFGGSYEQYF
TRBD1	NA	TRBJ2-3	TRBV7-2	TGTGCCAGCAGCTCACCGACAGGGGCAGATACGCAGTATTTT	CASSSPTGADTQYF
NA	NA	TRBJ2-3	TRBV5-1	TGCGCCAGCAGCCCTGGTAGACACCGGGGCACAGATACGCAGTATTTT	CASSPGRHRGTDTQYF
NA	NA	TRBJ2-7	TRBV6-1	TGTGCCAGCAGTTTTAAGCTCCACGAGCAGTACTTC	CASSFKLHEQYF
TRBD1	once	TRBJ2-7	TRBV30	TGTGCCTGGAGGAGGACAGGGGGCTTGTTGGGCGAGCAGTACTTC	CAWRRTGGLLGEQYF
TRBD1	NA	TRBJ2-3	TRBV29-1	TGCAGCGTTGACCCGGACAGGGATCCAGATACGCAGTATTTT	CSVDPDRDPDTQYF
TRBD1	NA	TRBJ2-7	TRBV11-1	TGTGCCAGCAGCAAACGGGGCCCAGGGGGCGCGGACGAGCAGTACTTC	CASSKRGPGGADEQYF
NA	NA	TRBJ1-3	TRBV7-9	TGTGCCAGCAGCGCTCGCCCCGCCAGCGTCTCTGGAAACACCATATATTTT	CASSARPASVSGNTIYF
TRBD1	NA	TRBJ1-1	TRBV5-4	TGTGCCAGCAGCTGGAACAGGGGCGCGAACACTGAAGCTTTCTTT	CASSWNRGANTEAFF
TRBD2	NA	TRBJ2-1	TRBV28	TGTGCCAGCAGTTTGGGCGGGAGCGTAGGAAATGAGCAGTTCTTC	CASSLGGSVGNEQFF